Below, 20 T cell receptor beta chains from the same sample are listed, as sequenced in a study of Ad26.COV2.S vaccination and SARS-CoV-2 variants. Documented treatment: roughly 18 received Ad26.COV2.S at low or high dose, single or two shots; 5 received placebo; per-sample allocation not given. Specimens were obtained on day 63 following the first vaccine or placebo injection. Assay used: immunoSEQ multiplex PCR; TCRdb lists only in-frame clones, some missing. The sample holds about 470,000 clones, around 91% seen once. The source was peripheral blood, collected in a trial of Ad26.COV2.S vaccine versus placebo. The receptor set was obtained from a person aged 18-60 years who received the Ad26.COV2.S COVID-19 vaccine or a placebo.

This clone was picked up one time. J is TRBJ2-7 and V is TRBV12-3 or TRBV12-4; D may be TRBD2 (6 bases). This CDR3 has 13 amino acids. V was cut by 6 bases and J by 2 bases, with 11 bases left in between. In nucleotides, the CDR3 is TGTGCCAGCAGCCTTAGCGGTCCCTACGAGCAGTACTTC. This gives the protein CASSLSGPYEQYF.

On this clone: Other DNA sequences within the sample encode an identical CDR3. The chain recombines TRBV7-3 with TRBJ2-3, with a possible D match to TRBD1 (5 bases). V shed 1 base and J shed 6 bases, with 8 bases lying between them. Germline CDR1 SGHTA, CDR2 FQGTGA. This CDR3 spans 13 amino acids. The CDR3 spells CASSLNPGDTQYF. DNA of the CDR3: TGTGCCAGCAGCTTAAACCCAGGGGATACGCAGTATTTT. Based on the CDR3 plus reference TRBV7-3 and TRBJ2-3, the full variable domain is GAGVSQTPSNKVTEKGKYVELRCDPISGHTALYWYRQSLGQGPEFLIYFQGTGAADDSGLPNDRFFAVRPEGSVSTLKIQRTERGDSAVYLCASSLNPGDTQYFGPGTRLTVL.

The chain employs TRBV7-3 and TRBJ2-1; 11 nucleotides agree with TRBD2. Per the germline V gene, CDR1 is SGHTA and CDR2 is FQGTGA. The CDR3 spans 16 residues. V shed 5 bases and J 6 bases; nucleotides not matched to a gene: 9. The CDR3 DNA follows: TGTGCCAGCAGCCGTCTAGCGGGAGGCAACCTCAATGAGCAGTTCTTC. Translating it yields CASSRLAGGNLNEQFF.

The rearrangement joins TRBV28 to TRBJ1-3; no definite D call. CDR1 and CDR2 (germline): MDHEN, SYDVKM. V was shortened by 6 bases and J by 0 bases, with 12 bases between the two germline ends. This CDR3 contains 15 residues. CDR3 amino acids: CASRIRTASGNTIYF. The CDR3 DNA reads TGTGCCAGCAGGATCCGGACGGCCTCTGGAAACACCATATATTTT.

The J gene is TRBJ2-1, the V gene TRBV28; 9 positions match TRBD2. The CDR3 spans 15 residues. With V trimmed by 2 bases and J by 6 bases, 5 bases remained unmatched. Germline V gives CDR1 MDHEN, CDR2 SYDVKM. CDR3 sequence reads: CASSLLAGSSNEQFF. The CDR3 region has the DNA TGTGCCAGCAGTTTACTAGCGGGATCAAGCAATGAGCAGTTCTTC.

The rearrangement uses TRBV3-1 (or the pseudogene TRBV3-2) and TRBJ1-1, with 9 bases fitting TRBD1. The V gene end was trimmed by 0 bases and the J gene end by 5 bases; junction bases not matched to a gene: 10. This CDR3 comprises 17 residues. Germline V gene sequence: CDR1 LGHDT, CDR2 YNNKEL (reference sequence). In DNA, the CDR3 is TGTGCCAGCAGCCAAGACCCGAGAGACAGGGGGGGAACTGAAGCTTTCTTT. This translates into CASSQDPRDRGGTEAFF.

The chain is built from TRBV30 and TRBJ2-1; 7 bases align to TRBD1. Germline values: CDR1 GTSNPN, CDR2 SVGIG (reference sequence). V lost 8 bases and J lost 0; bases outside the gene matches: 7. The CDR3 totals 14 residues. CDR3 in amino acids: CAEKRGRSYNEQFF. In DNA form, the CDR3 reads TGTGCCGAGAAGAGGGGGCGCTCCTACAATGAGCAGTTCTTC.

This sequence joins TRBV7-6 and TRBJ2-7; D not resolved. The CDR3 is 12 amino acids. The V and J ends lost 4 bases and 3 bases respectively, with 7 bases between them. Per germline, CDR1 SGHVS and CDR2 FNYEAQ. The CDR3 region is CASSSDIYEQYF. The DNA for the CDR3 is TGTGCCAGCAGCTCAGACATCTACGAGCAGTACTTC.

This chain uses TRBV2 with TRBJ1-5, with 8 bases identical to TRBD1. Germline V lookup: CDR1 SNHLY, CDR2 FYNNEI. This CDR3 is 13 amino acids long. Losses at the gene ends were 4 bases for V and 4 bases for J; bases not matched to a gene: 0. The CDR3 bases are TGTGCCAGCAGTGGACAGGGGAATCAGCCCCAGCATTTT. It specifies CASSGQGNQPQHF. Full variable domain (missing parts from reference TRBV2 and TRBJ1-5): EPEVTQTPSHQVTQMGQEVILRCVPISNHLYFYWYRQILGQKVEFLVSFYNNEISEKSEIFDDQFSVERPDGSNFTLKIRSTKLEDSAMYFCASSGQGNQPQHFGDGTRLSIL.

CDR3 loop: CASSLAASGRSWEQFF. CDR3 nucleotide sequence: TGCGCCAGCAGCTTGGCGGCTAGCGGGAGGAGCTGGGAGCAGTTCTTC. V gene TRBV5-1 combines with J gene TRBJ2-1; 11 bases align to TRBD2. Looked up from germline, CDR1 is SGHRS and CDR2 is YFSETQ. V dropped 0 bases and J dropped 10; count of bases not matched to a gene: 9. The CDR3 consists of 16 residues.

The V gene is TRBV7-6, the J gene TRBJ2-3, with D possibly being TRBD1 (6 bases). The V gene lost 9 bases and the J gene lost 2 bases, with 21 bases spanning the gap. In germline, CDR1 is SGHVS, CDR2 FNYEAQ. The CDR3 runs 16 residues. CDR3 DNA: TGTGCCAGTGGGGGTAGTGGCAGGGGCCCCACAGATACGCAGTATTTT. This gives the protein CASGGSGRGPTDTQYF.

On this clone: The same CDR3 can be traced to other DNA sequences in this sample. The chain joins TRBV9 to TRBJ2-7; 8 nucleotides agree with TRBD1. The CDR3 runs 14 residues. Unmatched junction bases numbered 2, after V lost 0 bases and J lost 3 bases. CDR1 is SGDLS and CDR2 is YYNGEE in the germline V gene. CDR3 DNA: TGTGCCAGCAGCGTAGCTACAGGGGGCTACGAGCAGTACTTC. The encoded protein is CASSVATGGYEQYF.

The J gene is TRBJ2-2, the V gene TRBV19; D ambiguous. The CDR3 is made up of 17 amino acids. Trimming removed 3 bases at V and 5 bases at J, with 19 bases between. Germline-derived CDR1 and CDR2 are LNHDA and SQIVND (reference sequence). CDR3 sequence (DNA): TGTGCCAGTAGTATGGCTTCGGCGGTCAGTACAACCGGGGAGCTGTTTTTT. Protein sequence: CASSMASAVSTTGELFF.

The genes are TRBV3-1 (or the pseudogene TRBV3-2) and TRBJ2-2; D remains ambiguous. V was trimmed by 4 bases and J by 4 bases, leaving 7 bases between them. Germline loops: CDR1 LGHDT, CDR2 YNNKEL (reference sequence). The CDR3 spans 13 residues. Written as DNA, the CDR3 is TGTGCCAGCAGCCTTAAGGGCACCGGGGAGCTGTTTTTT. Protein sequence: CASSLKGTGELFF.

CDR3 residues: CASRLAGGREQYF. CDR3 sequence (DNA): TGTGCCAGCCGCCTGGCGGGAGGTCGGGAGCAGTACTTC. The genes are TRBV7-2 and TRBJ2-7; TRBD2 agrees at 8 bases. The germline CDR1 and CDR2 sequences are SGHTA and FQGNSA. The CDR3 sequence is 13 residues long. Trimming at V came to 8 bases and at J to 7 bases, leaving 10 bases not matched to a gene.

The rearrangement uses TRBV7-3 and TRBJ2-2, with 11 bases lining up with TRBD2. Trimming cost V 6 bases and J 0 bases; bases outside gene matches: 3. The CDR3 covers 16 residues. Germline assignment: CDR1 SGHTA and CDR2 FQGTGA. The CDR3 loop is CASSLAGGPNTGELFF. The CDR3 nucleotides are TGTGCCAGCAGTTTAGCGGGAGGGCCGAACACCGGGGAGCTGTTTTTT.

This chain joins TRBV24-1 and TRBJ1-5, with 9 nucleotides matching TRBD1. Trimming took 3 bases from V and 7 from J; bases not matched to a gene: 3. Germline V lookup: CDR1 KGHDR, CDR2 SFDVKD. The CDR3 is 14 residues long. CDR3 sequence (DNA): TGTGCCACCAGTGATGGGACAGGGAGGCAGCCCCAGCATTTT. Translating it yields CATSDGTGRQPQHF.

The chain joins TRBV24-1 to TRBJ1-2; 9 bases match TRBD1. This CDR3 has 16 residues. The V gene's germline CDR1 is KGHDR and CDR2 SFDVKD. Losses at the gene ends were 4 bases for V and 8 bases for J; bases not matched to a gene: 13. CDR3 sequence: CATSESGQGEADGYTF. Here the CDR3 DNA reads TGTGCCACCAGTGAATCGGGACAGGGAGAGGCAGACGGCTACACCTTC.

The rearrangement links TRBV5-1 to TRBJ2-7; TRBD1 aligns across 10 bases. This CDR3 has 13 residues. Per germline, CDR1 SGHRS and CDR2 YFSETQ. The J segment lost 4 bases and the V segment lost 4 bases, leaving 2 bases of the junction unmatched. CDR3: CASSTGQGYEQYF. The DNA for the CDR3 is TGCGCCAGCAGCACGGGACAGGGGTACGAGCAGTACTTC.

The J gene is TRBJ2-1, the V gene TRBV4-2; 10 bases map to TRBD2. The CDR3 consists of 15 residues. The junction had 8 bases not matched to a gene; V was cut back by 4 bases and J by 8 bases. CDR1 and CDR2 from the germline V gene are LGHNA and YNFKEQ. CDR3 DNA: TGTGCCAGCAGCCGCTCCCGGACTAGCGGTGATGAGCAGTTCTTC. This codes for CASSRSRTSGDEQFF.